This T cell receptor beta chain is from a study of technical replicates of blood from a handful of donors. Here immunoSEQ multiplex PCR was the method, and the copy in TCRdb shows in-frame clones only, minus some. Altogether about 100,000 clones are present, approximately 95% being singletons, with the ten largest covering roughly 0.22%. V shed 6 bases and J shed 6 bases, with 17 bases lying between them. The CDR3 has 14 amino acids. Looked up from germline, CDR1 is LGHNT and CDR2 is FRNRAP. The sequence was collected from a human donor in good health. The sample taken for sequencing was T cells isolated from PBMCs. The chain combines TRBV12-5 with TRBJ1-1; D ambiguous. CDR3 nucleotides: TGTGCTAGTGGCATTCTCGGGGTAGCGTCTGAAGCTTTCTTT. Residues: CASGILGVASEAFF. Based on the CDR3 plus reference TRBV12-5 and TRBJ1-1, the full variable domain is DARVTQTPRHKVTEMGQEVTMRCQPILGHNTVFWYRQTMMQGLELLAYFRNRAPLDDSGMPKDRFSAEMPDATLATLKIQPSEPRDSAVYFCASGILGVASEAFFGQGTRLTVV.